The clone carrying this TCR beta chain was counted a few times. Its matching antigen is unknown. The CDR3 has 14 amino acids. Looked up from germline, CDR1 is ENHRY and CDR2 is SYGVKD. V was cut by 7 bases and J by 4 bases, with 17 bases left in between. Sequenced material consisted of expressed TCRB transcripts (all of the isolated RNA was reverse transcribed). Regulatory, naive and central memory T cell samples averaged around 3.5 million reads. Only in-frame clones appear in the TCRdb table, and some are missing; sequencing was by immunoSEQ multiplex PCR. The table includes a few hundred thousand clones, 9.6% detected once. The data are from a study of beta chain features in type 1 diabetes. Sorting with CD45RO/CCR7/CD25/CD127/CD95/CD27 yielded naive, central memory, regulatory and stem-like memory CD4+ cells. Study-wide results and caveats: Resolution of whether HLA type affects TCRB rearrangement was not achieved here. Equally in patients and controls, PCR might preferentially amplify shorter templates. Researchers report that Type 1 diabetes patients had moderately but significantly shorter TCRB CDR3s across all four CD4+ subsets.

This receptor was taken from a young man with type 1 diabetes. This chain links TRBV10-3 with TRBJ2-7, with D possibly TRBD2 on 7 matching bases. Sequencing was done on a sample of central memory CD4+ T cells from blood. The CDR3 nucleotides are TGTGCCATCAAAAGGGGGGGCGAGATTTACGAGCAGTACTTC. Encoded protein: CAIKRGGEIYEQYF.